The clone carrying this TCR beta chain was seen ten or more times. The antigen is undetermined. The CDR3 runs to 13 residues. Germline CDR1 reads SEHNR; CDR2 reads FQNEAQ (reference sequence). Trimming at V came to 1 base and at J to 8 bases, leaving 2 bases not matched to a gene. Exclusions: uncontrolled infection, other autoimmune disease, pregnancy, lactation. Diagnosis rested on symptoms, serum thyroxine and TRAb, thyroid ultrasound, and orbital computed tomography. Ahead of any ophthalmopathy symptoms, the blood sample was obtained at the first diagnosis of hyperthyroidism. The sample originates from a study of T cells in Graves' hyperthyroidism and ophthalmopathy. TCR beta CDR3 sequences were amplified from RNA transcripts. HTBI primers were employed in a first-round RT-PCR of the TCR CDR3. One entry per CDR3 protein, called by TCRdb with MiXCR from the multiplex PCR reads. This table holds 250,000 to 300,000 distinct CDR3 sequences, more than 12% found once.

Study-level points and caveats: Among clonotypes expanded in thyroid above 0.001, most were also found in blood.

The receptor was derived from a woman between 40 and 55 years old with Graves' hyperthyroidism that later progressed to Graves' ophthalmopathy. This sequence joins TRBV7-9 and TRBJ1-1; 9 bases match TRBD1. The material sequenced was blood. DNA for the CDR3: TGTGCCAGCAGCTTAGAGGGGACAGGGGAAGCTTTCTTT. Its translation: CASSLEGTGEAFF.